Reported below is one TCR beta chain. Its cognate antigen is unknown. Assay used: immunoSEQ multiplex PCR; TCRdb lists only in-frame clones, some missing. The sample consists of roughly 75,000 clones, roughly nine tenths of them appearing once. Autoimmune disease history or systemic immunosuppression led to patient exclusion. The sample originates from a study of OX40 agonist ivuxolimab in advanced cancers. Study as a whole: Mean age 60 years, range about 23 to 79; around 80% male. The study, taken as a whole, reports: There was clonal expansion of CD4+ and CD8+ blood T cells by week 6 at 0.1 to 3.0 mg/kg. Relative to CD4+, CD8+ T cells held more expanded clones on average.

The CDR3 has 13 amino acids. Germline CDR1 WNHNN, CDR2 SYGVQD (reference sequence). Trimming removed 6 bases from V and 6 bases from J, with 12 bases in between. Specimen: CD4+ or CD8+ T cells sorted from blood, collected in a trial of the OX40 agonist ivuxolimab. The sequence derives from an adult with an advanced solid tumor such as melanoma, head and neck, liver or kidney cancer. The rearrangement joins TRBV10-1 to TRBJ2-1; the D gene is possibly TRBD1 (5 bases). CDR3 amino acids: CASSPGITNEQFF. The CDR3 nucleotides read TGCGCCAGCAGCCCAGGGATTACCAATGAGCAGTTCTTC.